Listed here is a single TCR beta chain. The assay was immunoSEQ multiplex PCR, and TCRdb's table has in-frame clones only and misses some. The table lists about 270,000 clones, 88% of them singletons, with less than 3% in the top ten. The data stem from a study of blood T cell repertoires in COVID-19. The germline V and J ends were trimmed by 5 bases and 2 bases, with 6 bases remaining between them. CDR1 and CDR2 from the germline V gene are MNHEY and SMNVEV (reference sequence). CDR3 length: 12 residues. Sequencing input: PBMCs or T cells enriched from blood (not recorded which). The V and J genes are TRBV27 and TRBJ2-5; D is undetermined. The clonotype was recovered from a woman between 50 and 59 years old who had recovered from COVID-19. The CDR3 is CASSVLQETQYF. CDR3 DNA: TGTGCCAGCAGTGTACTACAAGAGACCCAGTACTTC.